This TCR beta chain was identified during a study of long-term antiretroviral therapy in people with HIV (dated by TCRdb to between 2021 and 2023). About the study as a whole: The earliest samples were collected approximately a decade before the 2015 WHO recommendation for immediate ART, a period when ART was typically delayed until CD4 counts fell. A retrospective serial study tested whether ART initiation and durable HIV suppression were associated with changes in peripheral blood TRB repertoire composition and diversity. From 30 to 35 adults with confirmed HIV infection, the cohort provided roughly 200 cryopreserved PBMC samples, gathered serially across a mean of around six years (range 1-12). Eleven of the 30 participants with HIV were female. No cross-contamination during QIAcube processing turned up in test extractions that ran a monoclonal T-cell line alongside around 32 polyclonal samples.

Spanning cysteine to phenylalanine, the CDR3 consists of 14 amino acids. Only the CDR3 portion is preserved as DNA: 42 bases, with reading frame beginning at the first base. After removal of 2 bases from V and 5 bases from J, the junction retains 2 bases not matched to a gene. According to the germline V gene, CDR1 reads SGDLS and CDR2 reads YYNGEE. Participants were included only if at least one PBMC sample before ART initiation and at least two post-ART samples were available. All participants with HIV were treated in the United States of America. Before DNA extraction, cryopreserved samples containing about 0.9-11 million PBMC were thawed and washed. At the time of the earliest PBMC sample, participants with HIV were aged between roughly 20 and 60 years. Each participant contributed PBMC samples from 1-4 timepoints before ART initiation and 2-8 timepoints after ART initiation, with a median of 7 samples. Serial HIV viral load, CD4+ T-cell count, ART history and demographic data were obtained for every participant. Using a Qiagen kit on a QIAcube, genomic DNA was extracted from unsorted PBMC, with samples processed in batches of 12.

As to this clone: Its antigen is not yet known. Qualities for individual bases were not recorded, and no much larger clone is one base off.

Results the study describes overall, beyond this receptor: Inferences about post-ART repertoire changes were limited because no data were available on ART adherence, viral resistance or therapy changes. Since PBMC availability was limited, sequencing covered only the TCR beta chain, with no alpha chain pairing. The samples span the years 2004 to 2017, and the ART regimens used at that time may not be as effective as current regimens. Starting ART was linked to a significant rise in TRB diversity, yet even after long-term ART the diversity remained significantly lower than in transplant donor controls. Because pre-ART samples had limited cell numbers, unsorted PBMC were profiled rather than sorted CD4+ and CD8+ T cells. Narrower CDR3 length ranges were observed in HIV repertoires than in controls, and an antigen-experienced repertoire with only a slight naive shift after ART was suggested by the network structure. Expanded TRB clones identified before ART initiation dominated the repertoire across all time points, though the dominance fluctuated and decreased in many PLHIV after ART.

The immunoSEQ hsTCRB v3.0 assay was used at survey level resolution to sequence the TRB variable region. The target sequencing depth for TRB was about 40,000-55,000 T-cell genomes per sample. An Illumina MiSeq with a v3 150-cycle kit was used to sequence the pooled TRB libraries. The original methods were these. Repertoire analysis was run in R within a reproducible Nextflow workflow that covered QC, data transformation and analysis. LymphoSeq2, an R package for exploring AIRR-Seq data, was used to implement custom analyses. A few samples yielding fewer than 5000 total TRB sequences were excluded, leaving roughly 200 analyzed HIV repertoires. Among the approximately 190 retained HIV repertoires, 59 were collected before ART initiation and under 150 after ART initiation. Repertoires were downsampled to 5000 TRB nucleotide sequences, with summary statistics averaged over 100 downsampling iterations. Only TRB sequences with CDR3 regions of at least seven amino acids were retained for analysis. Diversity was measured with a Shannon entropy-derived clonality score and the Gini coefficient. Repertoire networks linked the top 5000 CDR3 amino acid sequences whenever two sequences differed by an edit distance of one. For TRB CDR3 amino acid sequences, antigen specificity groups and MHC restriction were predicted with GLIPH2. Known CMV, EBV, HIV or tissue antigen associations were flagged by matching CDR3 amino acid sequences against VDJdb and McPAS-TCR. Pre-ART, post-ART and control groups were compared with Wilcoxon signed-rank tests and Holm-Bonferroni correction. Entries here come from immuneACCESS through TCRdb and include only in-frame sequences with V and J called. Some clones fail to appear in such tables; in the studies checked, an unresolved V gene covers under half of the shortfall, and the cause of the remainder is unknown. That table is the source of V, J and clone size, and D and trimming were worked out from the DNA. This sample comprises fewer than 55,000 clones, about 96% of them detected only once. Jointly, the top ten make up 2.7% of the sample.

The clonotype originates from a woman aged 50 to 65 with HIV. The sequencing used unsorted PBMCs, collected 3.7 years after starting antiretroviral therapy. The chain was built from TRBV9 and TRBJ2-3, with TRBD2 matching 10 junction bases. CDR3 region: CASSVSGGLDTQYF. The nucleotides are TGTGCCAGCAGCGTTAGCGGGGGGCTAGATACGCAGTATTTT.